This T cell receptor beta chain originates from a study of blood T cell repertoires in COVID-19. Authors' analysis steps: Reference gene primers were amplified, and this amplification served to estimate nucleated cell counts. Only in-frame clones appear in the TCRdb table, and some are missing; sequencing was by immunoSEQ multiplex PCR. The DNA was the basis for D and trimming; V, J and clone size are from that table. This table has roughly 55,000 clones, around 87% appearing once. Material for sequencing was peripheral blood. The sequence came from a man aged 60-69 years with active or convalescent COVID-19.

In nucleotides, the CDR3 is TGTGCCAGCAGCTCCCTAGAAAACATTCAGTACTTC. Encoded protein: CASSSLENIQYF. The genes are TRBV5-6 and TRBJ2-4; unclear D gene. This CDR3 has 12 residues. V lost 3 bases, J lost 5 bases, and 6 bases lay in between. CDR1 is SGHDT, CDR2 YYEEEE, per germline.